The next 15 T cell receptor beta chains were all read from a single sample in a study of tumor and adjacent non-tumor tissue in lung cancer. RNA was extracted from bulk tissue without any cell sorting. A modified ARM-PCR protocol with three rounds of nested PCR amplified TCRbeta. A single record per CDR3 protein comes from TCRdb applying MiXCR to the multiplex PCR reads. The data contain some 200,000 distinct CDR3 sequences, 60% to 85% of them singletons. The sample comprised lung tumor tissue. Receptor source: a man between 60 and 70 years old with non-small cell lung cancer.

As regards this clonotype: At one end the junction does not follow the germline gene, possibly because of a read error. The chain recombines TRBV11-3 with TRBJ2-7; TRBD1 might be the D (6 bases). The CDR3 length is 14 residues. Per germline, CDR1 SGHNT and CDR2 YENEEA. CDR3 in DNA: TGTGCCAGCGGACGGGCAGGGGACGCTTACGAGCAGTGCTTC. Its protein is CASGRAGDAYEQCF.

As to this clonotype: At one boundary the junction diverges from the germline segment, which might be a read error. The V call is TRBV11-3, the J call TRBJ2-1; a possible D gene is TRBD2 (6 bases). Germline V lookup: CDR1 SGHNT, CDR2 YENEEA. The CDR3 is 19 residues long. The CDR3 bases are TGTGCCAGGAGCTTATTCCCTCTAGGCACTAGTTTAGCGGACAATGAGCAGTTCTTC. Its translation: CARSLFPLGTSLADNEQFF.

The chain couples TRBV12-3 or TRBV12-4 to TRBJ2-7, with D possibly matching TRBD2 (5 bases). V was clipped by 6 bases and J by 3 bases, with 18 bases between them. The CDR3 runs to 15 residues. The CDR3 nucleotides read TGTGCCAGCAGGGCGCCCGGAGAGGGAAACTACGAGCAGTACTTC. It specifies CASRAPGEGNYEQYF.

Points on this clonotype: One junction end does not reproduce the germline sequence, and a read error may be involved. The chain couples TRBV4-3 to TRBJ2-7, with D possibly TRBD2 on 5 matching bases. The CDR3 is 17 residues long. CDR1 is LGHNA, CDR2 YSLEER, per germline. CDR3 nucleotide sequence: TGCGTCAGCAGCCAAGACCGACGTGGTGGGAGATCGGGGGAGCAGTACTTC. Its protein is CVSSQDRRGGRSGEQYF.

With regard to this clonotype: A much larger clone sits a single nucleotide away, making a read error possible. CDR3 protein: CASSESAVSTNQPQHF. As DNA, the CDR3 is TGTGCCAGCAGTGAAAGTGCGGTAAGCACCAATCAGCCCCAGCATTTT. The V and J genes are TRBV6-1 and TRBJ1-5; no reliable D call. Germline V gene sequence: CDR1 MNHNS, CDR2 SASEGT. This CDR3 has 16 amino acids. Trimming pared 2 bases from V and 3 bases from J, leaving 14 bases between.

This clonotype was seen a few times. The chain links TRBV6-1 to TRBJ2-3; D may be TRBD2 (6 bases). V lost 10 bases and J 6 bases, leaving 20 bases between the germline ends. CDR1 is MNHNS and CDR2 is SASEGT in the germline V gene. The length of the CDR3 is 14 residues. The CDR3 here is CATKVGGPGDTQYF. CDR3 in DNA: TGTGCCACAAAAGTCGGGGGACCAGGTGATACGCAGTATTTT.

A word on this clonotype: At one of its ends the junction is not consistent with the germline gene, which may arise from a read error. This chain connects TRBV29-1 to TRBJ2-1; TRBD1 matches 7 bases. CDR1 and CDR2 (germline): SQVTM, ANQGSEA. The CDR3 sequence is 14 residues long. The CDR3 DNA sequence: TGCAGCGTTGAGGGTCAGGGGGTTTACAAAGAGCAGTTCTTC. Its translation is CSVEGQGVYKEQFF.

As for this clonotype: Because it lacks the conserved phenylalanine or tryptophan at the end, this CDR3 is likely a read error. The chain uses TRBV20-1 and TRBJ1-1; D unresolved. The CDR3 runs to 11 residues. V dropped 8 bases and J dropped 4 bases, with 11 bases sitting between them. From germline, CDR1 is DFQATT and CDR2 SNEGSKA (reference sequence). In DNA, the CDR3 is TGCAGTCTAGGACCCGGCACTGAAGCTTTCTTA. Its translation is CSLGPGTEAFL.

Concerning this clonotype: Since the CDR3 does not end with the conserved phenylalanine or tryptophan, this likely comes from a read error. V and J are TRBV4-1 and TRBJ2-7; either TRBD1 or TRBD2 may supply D (5 bases each). Germline values: CDR1 MGHRA, CDR2 YSYEKL. The CDR3 is 16 amino acids. The CDR3 reads CASSQDFDLGTYKQYL. The CDR3 DNA follows: TGCGCCAGCAGCCAAGATTTCGACTTAGGGACCTACAAGCAGTACTTA.

Only a few counts were recorded for this clonotype. The chain employs TRBV12-3 or TRBV12-4 and TRBJ2-3, with a possible D match to TRBD2 (6 bases). The CDR3 is 16 amino acids. The ends were cut back, 0 bases at V and 4 bases at J, with 14 bases in the middle. The CDR3 here is CASSLAVGPGADTQYF. CDR3 sequence (DNA): TGTGCCAGCAGTTTAGCGGTAGGCCCGGGGGCAGATACGCAGTATTTT.

Concerning this clonotype: The junction does not match germline at one end; this may be a read error. The rearrangement joins TRBV29-1 to TRBJ2-3, with D unclear. The germline V gene encodes CDR1 SQVTM and CDR2 ANQGSEA. The CDR3 covers 14 residues. The CDR3 DNA is TGCAGCTTTGAGATGGGTAGTAGCACAGATACGCTGTATTTT. Its translation is CSFEMGSSTDTLYF.

Notes on this clonotype: The junction shows a germline mismatch at one end, possibly a read error. The V gene is TRBV6-5, the J gene TRBJ2-5; D is undetermined. CDR1 MNHEY and CDR2 SVGAGI come from the germline V gene. CDR3 length: 14 residues. For the CDR3, the DNA is TGTGCCAGCAGCCGCCGGGCGTTTCAAGAGGCCCAGTACTTC. This encodes CASSRRAFQEAQYF.

Regarding this clonotype: It may be a read error: a sequence one base away is much more abundant. This chain joins TRBV20-1 and TRBJ2-1; D could derive from TRBD1 or TRBD2 (5 bases each). The CDR3 loop spans 14 amino acids. Germline V gene sequence: CDR1 DFQATT, CDR2 SNEGSKA (reference sequence). The CDR3 sequence: CSAPSGTNYNKQFF. CDR3 bases: TGCAGTGCCCCATCCGGGACCAACTACAATAAGCAGTTCTTC.

This clonotype showed up just once. This may stem from a read error, because a much larger clone lies one nucleotide away. This sequence joins TRBV4-2 and TRBJ1-6, with D possibly being TRBD1 (5 bases). The CDR3 has 16 residues. The germline gives CDR1 LGHNA, CDR2 YNFKEQ. The DNA of the CDR3 is TGTGCCAGCAGCCAAGATCTAGGGGTTAGAAATTCATCCCTCCACTTT. Residues: CASSQDLGVRNSSLHF.

This chain connects TRBV4-3 to TRBJ2-4, with 10 bases identical to TRBD1. Germline CDR1 is LGHNA and CDR2 is YSLEER. The CDR3 consists of 17 residues. With V trimmed by 4 bases and J by 4 bases, 10 bases remained unmatched. The CDR3 protein is CASSRNGGDRGKNIQYF. CDR3 nucleotide sequence: TGCGCCAGCAGCCGGAATGGAGGGGACAGGGGTAAAAACATTCAGTACTTC.